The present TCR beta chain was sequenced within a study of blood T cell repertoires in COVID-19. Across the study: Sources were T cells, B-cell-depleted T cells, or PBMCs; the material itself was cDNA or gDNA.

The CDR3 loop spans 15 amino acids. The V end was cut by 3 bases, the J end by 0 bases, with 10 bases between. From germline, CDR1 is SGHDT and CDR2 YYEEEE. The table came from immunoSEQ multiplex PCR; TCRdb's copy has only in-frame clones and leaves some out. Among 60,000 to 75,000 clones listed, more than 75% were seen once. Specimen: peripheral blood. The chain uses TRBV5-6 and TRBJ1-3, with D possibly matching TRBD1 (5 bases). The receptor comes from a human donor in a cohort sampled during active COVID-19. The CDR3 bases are TGTGCCAGCAGCTGGGGCCTCCGCTCTGGAAACACCATATATTTT. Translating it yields CASSWGLRSGNTIYF.